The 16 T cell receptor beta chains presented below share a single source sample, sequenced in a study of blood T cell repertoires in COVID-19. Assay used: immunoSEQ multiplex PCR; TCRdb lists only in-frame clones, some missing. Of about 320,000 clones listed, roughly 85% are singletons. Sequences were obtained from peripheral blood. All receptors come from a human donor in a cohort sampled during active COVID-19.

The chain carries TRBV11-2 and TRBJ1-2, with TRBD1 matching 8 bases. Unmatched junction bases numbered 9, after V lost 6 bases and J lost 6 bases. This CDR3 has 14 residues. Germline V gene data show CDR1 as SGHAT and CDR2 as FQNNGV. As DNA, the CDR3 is TGTGCCAGCAGTTCTAAACAGGGGGAAAATGGCTACACCTTC. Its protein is CASSSKQGENGYTF.

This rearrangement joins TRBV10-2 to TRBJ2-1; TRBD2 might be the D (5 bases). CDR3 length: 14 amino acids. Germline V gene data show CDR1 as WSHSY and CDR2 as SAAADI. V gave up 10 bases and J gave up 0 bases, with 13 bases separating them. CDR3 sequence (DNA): TGCGCCACCACAAGCGGAGGCTCCTACAATGAGCAGTTCTTC. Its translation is CATTSGGSYNEQFF.

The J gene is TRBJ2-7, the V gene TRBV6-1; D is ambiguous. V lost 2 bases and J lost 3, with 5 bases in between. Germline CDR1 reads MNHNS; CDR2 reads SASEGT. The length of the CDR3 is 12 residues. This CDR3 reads CASSESGYEQYF. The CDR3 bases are TGTGCCAGCAGTGAATCAGGCTACGAGCAGTACTTC.

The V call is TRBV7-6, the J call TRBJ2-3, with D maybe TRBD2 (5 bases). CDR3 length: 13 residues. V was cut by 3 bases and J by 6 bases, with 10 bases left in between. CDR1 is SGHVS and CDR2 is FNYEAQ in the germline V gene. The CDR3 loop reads CASSFTRSDTQYF. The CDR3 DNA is TGTGCCAGCAGCTTCACTAGAAGTGATACGCAGTATTTT.

The CDR3 DNA is TGTGCCTGCCAGGGGTTGGGTACGAATTCACCCCTCCACTTT. Amino acids: CACQGLGTNSPLHF. The V call is TRBV30, the J call TRBJ1-6, with a possible D match to TRBD1 (6 bases). The CDR3 runs to 14 residues. Germline assignment: CDR1 GTSNPN and CDR2 SVGIG (reference sequence). V shed 6 bases and J shed 7 bases, with 16 bases lying between them.

CDR3 coding DNA: TGCGCCAGCACCCGAGGAGCTTCTCTTGTTAGGAACACTGAAGCTTTCTTT. This encodes CASTRGASLVRNTEAFF. The chain recombines TRBV10-2 with TRBJ1-1; D gene uncertain. Trimming took off 7 bases at V and 1 base at J, with 22 bases between the two ends. From germline, CDR1 is WSHSY and CDR2 SAAADI. CDR3 length equals 17 residues.

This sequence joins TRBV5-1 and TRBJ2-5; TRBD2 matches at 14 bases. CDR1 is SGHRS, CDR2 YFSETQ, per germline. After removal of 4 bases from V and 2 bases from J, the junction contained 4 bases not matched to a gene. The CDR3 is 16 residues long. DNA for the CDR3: TGCGCCAGCAGCCCCGGGACTAGCGGGGGACAAGAGACCCAGTACTTC. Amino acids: CASSPGTSGGQETQYF.

The CDR3 bases are TGTGCCAGCAGCACCTACGGGAACACTGAAGCTTTCTTT. The encoded protein is CASSTYGNTEAFF. This chain connects TRBV6-5 to TRBJ1-1, with D unclear. CDR1 is MNHEY, CDR2 SVGAGI, per germline. Between the trimmed V and J ends, which lost 6 bases and 1 base, there was a span of 9 bases. The CDR3 spans 13 residues.

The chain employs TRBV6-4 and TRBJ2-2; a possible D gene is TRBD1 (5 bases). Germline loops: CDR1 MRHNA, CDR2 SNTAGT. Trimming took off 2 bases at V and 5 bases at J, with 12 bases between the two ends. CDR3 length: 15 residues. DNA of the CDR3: TGTGCCAGCAGTGACCCGGGCACAGGAACCGGGGAGCTGTTTTTT. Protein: CASSDPGTGTGELFF.

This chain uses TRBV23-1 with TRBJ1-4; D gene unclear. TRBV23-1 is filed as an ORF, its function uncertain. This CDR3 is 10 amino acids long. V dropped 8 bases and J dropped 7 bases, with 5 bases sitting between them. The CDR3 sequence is CASGGEKLFF. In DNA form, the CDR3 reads TGCGCCAGCGGAGGTGAAAAACTGTTTTTT.

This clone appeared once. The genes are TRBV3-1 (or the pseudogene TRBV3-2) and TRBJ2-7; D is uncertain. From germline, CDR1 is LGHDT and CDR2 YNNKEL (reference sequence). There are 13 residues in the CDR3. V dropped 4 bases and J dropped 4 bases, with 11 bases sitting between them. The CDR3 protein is CASSPSPGYEQYF. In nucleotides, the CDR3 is TGTGCCAGCAGCCCCTCTCCCGGGTACGAGCAGTACTTC.

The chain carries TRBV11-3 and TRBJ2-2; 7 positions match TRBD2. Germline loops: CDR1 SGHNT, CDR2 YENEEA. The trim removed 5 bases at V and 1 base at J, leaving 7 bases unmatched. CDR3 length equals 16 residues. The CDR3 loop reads CASSPLSGGNTGELFF. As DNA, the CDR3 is TGTGCCAGCAGCCCCCTTTCGGGGGGGAACACCGGGGAGCTGTTTTTT.

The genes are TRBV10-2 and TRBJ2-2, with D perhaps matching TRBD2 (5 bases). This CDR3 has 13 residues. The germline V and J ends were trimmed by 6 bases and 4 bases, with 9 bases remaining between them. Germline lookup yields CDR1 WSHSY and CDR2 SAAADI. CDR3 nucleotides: TGCGCCAGCAGCTTGAGGGTCACCGGGGAGCTGTTTTTT. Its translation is CASSLRVTGELFF.

The CDR3 here is CASSVVLAGGTNEQFF. The CDR3 coding sequence is TGTGCCAGCAGCGTAGTGCTAGCGGGGGGTACAAATGAGCAGTTCTTC. The genes are TRBV9 and TRBJ2-1; 11 bases are shared with TRBD2. Unmatched junction bases numbered 6, after V lost 0 bases and J lost 7 bases. Germline V gene data show CDR1 as SGDLS and CDR2 as YYNGEE. CDR3 length: 16 residues.

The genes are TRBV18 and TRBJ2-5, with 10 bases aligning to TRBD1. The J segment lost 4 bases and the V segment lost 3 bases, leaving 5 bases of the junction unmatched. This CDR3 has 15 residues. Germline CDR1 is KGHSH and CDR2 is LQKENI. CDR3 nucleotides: TGTGCCAGCTCACCCGCGACAGGGGGCGTAGAGACCCAGTACTTC. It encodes CASSPATGGVETQYF.

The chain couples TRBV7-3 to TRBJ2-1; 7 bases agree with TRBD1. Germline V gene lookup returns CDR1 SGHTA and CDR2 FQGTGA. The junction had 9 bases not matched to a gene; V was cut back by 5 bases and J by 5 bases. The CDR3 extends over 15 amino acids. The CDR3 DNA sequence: TGTGCCAGCAGCCTAAGGACAGGACCAAACAATGAGCAGTTCTTC. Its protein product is CASSLRTGPNNEQFF.